One sample yielded the 22 T cell receptor beta chains listed below, sequenced in a study of metastatic and nonmetastatic thyroid tumors. Each patient went into thyroid surgery without having received any treatment. TCRdb re-called clones from the PCR reads using MiXCR. The sample includes about 39,000 clones, 15% to 20% of them seen just once. The sample taken for sequencing was tumor tissue. All receptors come from a female donor with papillary thyroid cancer or a benign thyroid nodule (not recorded which). Some clones in this sample may be carry-over from other donors' samples.

This chain links TRBV5-1 with TRBJ2-7; 7 nucleotides align to TRBD1. CDR1 is SGHRS, CDR2 YFSETQ, per germline. This CDR3 is built from 16 residues. With V trimmed by 4 bases and J by 0 bases, 10 bases remained unmatched. The CDR3 DNA reads as TGCGCCAGCAGCCGGAGTACCTGGACAGGCTCCTACGAGCAGTACTTC. Residues: CASSRSTWTGSYEQYF.

This clone was detected many times. The chain recombines TRBV4-3 with TRBJ2-3; no definite D call. The ends were cut back, 4 bases at V and 3 bases at J, with 14 bases in the middle. Germline loops: CDR1 LGHNA, CDR2 YSLEER. There are 15 residues in the CDR3. The CDR3 DNA sequence: TGCGCCAGCAGCCCCAGAGCAGTAGGGACAGATACGCAGTATTTT. It translates to CASSPRAVGTDTQYF.

This clone was recorded many times. The chain links TRBV9 to TRBJ2-3; weak D call: TRBD2 (5 bases). The CDR3 consists of 16 residues. The germline V and J ends were trimmed by 4 bases and 4 bases, with 19 bases remaining between them. The germline V gene has CDR1 SGDLS and CDR2 YYNGEE. CDR3 nucleotides: TGTGCCAGCAGCTCCCGACCGGACTCCGGCTCAGATACGCAGTATTTT. Amino acid sequence: CASSSRPDSGSDTQYF.

This clone has at least ten counts. This same CDR3 is encoded by further DNA sequences in the sample. The V and J genes are TRBV11-2 and TRBJ2-7; tentatively, D is TRBD2 (7 bases). V lost 6 bases to trimming and J lost 7 bases, with 16 bases between them. Germline V lookup: CDR1 SGHAT, CDR2 FQNNGV. The CDR3 is 13 amino acids. CDR3 sequence (DNA): TGTGCCAGCAGTAATGCGGGGGCGCGGGAGCAGTACTTC. Encoded protein: CASSNAGAREQYF.

By frequency in the sample, this clone is medium-sized (0.01 to 0.1%). This rearrangement joins TRBV27 to TRBJ1-2, with TRBD1 identical over 7 bases. With 4 bases clipped from V and 5 bases from J, the junction kept 4 bases outside the gene matches. This CDR3 contains 13 residues. Germline V gives CDR1 MNHEY, CDR2 SMNVEV (reference sequence). The CDR3 loop reads CASSSVQGYGYTF. CDR3 DNA sequence: TGTGCCAGCAGTTCCGTACAGGGGTATGGCTACACCTTC.

This clone was observed a few times. The chain couples TRBV6-2 or TRBV6-3 to TRBJ1-4; D possibly corresponds to TRBD1 (6 bases). This CDR3 has 14 residues. Deletions cut 5 bases from V and 7 bases from J, with 14 bases between. CDR1 and CDR2 (germline): MNHEY, SVGEGT. The DNA of the CDR3 is TGTGCCAGCAGTCCCGGGACACCAAGTGAAAAACTGTTTTTT. Protein sequence: CASSPGTPSEKLFF.

Ten or more counts support this clone. CDR3 in DNA: TGTGCCAGCAGTTTTCAACCCGCGGGGGTCGGGAATTCACCCCTCCACTTT. Protein sequence: CASSFQPAGVGNSPLHF. This sequence joins TRBV27 and TRBJ1-6; TRBD1 is a possible D gene (5 bases). The germline V gene has CDR1 MNHEY and CDR2 SMNVEV (reference sequence). V lost 3 bases and J lost 7, with 19 bases in between. The CDR3 loop spans 17 amino acids.

This clone is categorized as medium-sized (0.01 to 0.1%). The chain combines TRBV2 with TRBJ2-7; D is perhaps TRBD1 or TRBD2 (5 bases each). The CDR3 has 14 residues. Trimming stripped 2 bases from V and 5 bases from J, with 13 bases between. Germline V CDR1 and CDR2: SNHLY, FYNNEI. CDR3 sequence: CASSEFRRDHEQYF. CDR3 nucleotides: TGTGCCAGCAGTGAATTCAGAAGGGACCACGAGCAGTACTTC.

The chain uses TRBV6-1 and TRBJ1-3; possible D gene TRBD1, 5 bases. CDR1 MNHNS and CDR2 SASEGT come from the germline V gene. Trimming pared 8 bases from V and 0 bases from J, leaving 11 bases between. The CDR3 consists of 14 residues. Here the CDR3 reads CASGAGFSGNTIYF. DNA for the CDR3: TGTGCCAGCGGTGCAGGGTTCTCTGGAAACACCATATATTTT.

The V call is TRBV5-1, the J call TRBJ1-2, with 9 bases identical to TRBD1. Germline V lookup: CDR1 SGHRS, CDR2 YFSETQ. After removal of 2 bases from V and 5 bases from J, the junction contained 7 bases not matched to a gene. The CDR3 is 15 amino acids. The CDR3: CASSFTWTGVYGYTF. The DNA of the CDR3 is TGCGCCAGCAGCTTCACCTGGACAGGGGTTTATGGCTACACCTTC.

This clone was detected ten times or more. The chain uses TRBV6-5 and TRBJ2-1, with D maybe TRBD2 (6 bases). The CDR3 runs 16 residues. Trimming shortened V by 2 bases and J by 4 bases, and 15 bases separated the two germline ends. Germline CDR1 MNHEY, CDR2 SVGAGI. The CDR3 region has the DNA TGTGCCAGCAGTTACAAAGGGCGGGGCGTATACAATGAGCAGTTCTTC. Translated, it gives CASSYKGRGVYNEQFF.

There are many counts of this clone. The chain recombines TRBV14 with TRBJ2-3, with D perhaps matching TRBD1 or TRBD2 (5 bases each). The CDR3 contains 17 residues. The V gene's germline CDR1 is SGHDN and CDR2 FVKESK. The V and J ends lost 0 bases and 0 bases respectively, with 13 bases between them. In nucleotides, the CDR3 is TGTGCCAGCAGCCAAGATACGGCAGGGACCAGCACAGATACGCAGTATTTT. This sequence encodes CASSQDTAGTSTDTQYF.

A word on this clone: A much larger clone is a single base away; this may be a read error. The rearrangement uses TRBV5-4 and TRBJ2-2; tentatively, D is TRBD2 (7 bases). The V end lost 3 bases, the J end lost 6 bases, and 18 bases lay between the germline ends. There are 16 residues in the CDR3. CDR1 is SGHNT, CDR2 YYREEE, per germline (reference sequence). The DNA for the CDR3 is TGTGCCAGCAGCTCCGGTGGCGGGGGCAACGCCGGGGAGCTGTTTTTT. Amino acids: CASSSGGGGNAGELFF.

This clone is categorized as medium-sized. The chain recombines TRBV12-3 or TRBV12-4 with TRBJ2-7; TRBD2 agrees at 12 bases. CDR3 size: 14 residues. Unmatched junction bases numbered 6, after V lost 5 bases and J lost 7 bases. The CDR3 is CASSPSGRAGEQYF. DNA of the CDR3: TGTGCCAGCAGTCCTAGCGGGAGGGCGGGTGAGCAGTACTTC.

This clone has more than one count but fewer than ten. This sequence joins TRBV6-1 and TRBJ1-6; D ambiguous. V was pared by 0 bases and J by 9 bases, with 12 bases between. This CDR3 has 15 residues. The germline V gene encodes CDR1 MNHNS and CDR2 SASEGT. The CDR3 is CASSEALGKGSPLHF. DNA of the CDR3: TGTGCCAGCAGTGAAGCTCTTGGCAAAGGTTCACCCCTCCACTTT.

Note on this clone: The conserved final phenylalanine or tryptophan is absent from the CDR3, which likely points to a read error. This chain uses TRBV20-1 with TRBJ2-2; TRBD2 aligns across 8 bases. There are 16 residues in the CDR3. Per germline, CDR1 DFQATT and CDR2 SNEGSKA (reference sequence). The CDR3 nucleotides read TGCAGTGCTAGAGATGGAGCGGGAGCACTCACCGTGGAGCTGTTTCTT. Translation gives CSARDGAGALTVELFL.

The chain employs TRBV18 and TRBJ1-2, with a tentative D call TRBD1 (5 bases). CDR1 and CDR2 (germline): KGHSH, LQKENI. The CDR3 loop spans 16 amino acids. V was shortened by 1 base and J by 1 base, with 13 bases between the two germline ends. The CDR3 DNA reads TGTGCCAGCTCACCACAAGGAGGGGTGGATAACTATGGCTACACCTTC. It specifies CASSPQGGVDNYGYTF.

In this sample, this clone turned up many times. The chain carries TRBV7-9 and TRBJ2-7, with a tentative D call TRBD2 (5 bases). Trimming pared 5 bases from V and 0 bases from J, leaving 11 bases between. CDR3 size: 14 residues. The V gene's germline CDR1 is SEHNR and CDR2 FQNEAQ (reference sequence). The CDR3 protein is CASSTDGGSYEQYF. The CDR3 region has the DNA TGTGCCAGCAGCACAGACGGAGGCTCCTACGAGCAGTACTTC.

This clone was seen at least ten times. The rearrangement links TRBV5-1 to TRBJ1-2, with D uncertain. Germline CDR1 and CDR2: SGHRS and YFSETQ. With 0 bases removed from V and 4 bases from J, the gap between germline ends came to 13 bases. The CDR3 totals 15 residues. The CDR3 loop is CASSLEAGVGYGYTF. DNA for the CDR3: TGCGCCAGCAGCTTGGAGGCAGGAGTTGGCTATGGCTACACCTTC.

The sample holds a few counts of this clone. This chain uses TRBV2 with TRBJ1-2; TRBD1 matches 7 bases. V lost 8 bases and J lost 4; bases outside the gene matches: 10. The length of the CDR3 is 14 residues. Germline CDR1 and CDR2: SNHLY and FYNNEI. CDR3 region: CASFFYDRVYGYTF. The CDR3 DNA sequence: TGTGCCAGCTTCTTTTACGACAGGGTCTATGGCTACACCTTC.

There are a few counts of this clone. It may be a read error: a sequence one base away is much more abundant. Different DNA sequences within this sample yield the same CDR3. CDR3 nucleotides: TGTGCTTGGAGCCTCGGTAACACCATATATTTT. Its protein product is CAWSLGNTIYF. J is TRBJ1-3 and V is TRBV30; D not certain. The CDR3 length is 11 residues. Germline CDR1 and CDR2: GTSNPN and SVGIG (reference sequence).

This clone has ten or more counts. A single base separates this from a much larger clone, so it may be a read error. The V call is TRBV20-1, the J call TRBJ1-1; D possibly corresponds to TRBD1 (5 bases). CDR1 is DFQATT, CDR2 SNEGSKA, per germline (reference sequence). The CDR3 totals 16 residues. Trimming stripped 5 bases from V and 0 bases from J, with 19 bases between. In DNA, the CDR3 is TGCAGTGCTGGATCCCCCGGGGGGTTTATGAACACTGAAGCTTTCTTT. Translation gives CSAGSPGGFMNTEAFF.